Below are 13 T cell receptor beta chains sequenced from a single sample in a study of CD8 T cells in ankylosing spondylitis. Study-level findings and limits: Made up of under 10 highly homologous variants, a TCR beta motif appeared characteristic of ankylosing spondylitis blood.

The antigens for these receptors are not known. TCRdb reanalysed the 5' RACE reads using MiXCR and keeps one entry per CDR3 protein. The sample holds fewer than 750,000 distinct CDR3 sequences, roughly 20% seen once. Sequencing was done on a sample of blood, either unsorted or a sorted T cell fraction (not recorded which). The source is a male donor with ankylosing spondylitis.

This chain joins TRBV12-3 or TRBV12-4 and TRBJ2-6; D is ambiguous. The CDR3 totals 17 residues. The germline V and J ends were trimmed by 7 bases and 0 bases, with 16 bases remaining between them. The CDR3 coding sequence is TGTGCCAGCACCCCTGTACTGACCCCCTCTGGGGCCAACGTCCTGACTTTC. Translation gives CASTPVLTPSGANVLTF.

This clonotype has just a few counts. This chain uses TRBV5-5 with TRBJ2-2; tentative D call: TRBD1 (6 bases). Germline assignment: CDR1 SGHKS and CDR2 YYEKEE (reference sequence). V was trimmed by 0 bases and J by 1 base, leaving 13 bases between them. CDR3 length: 17 residues. The CDR3 loop is CASSLVGGPLNTGELFF. The CDR3 DNA is TGTGCCAGCAGCTTGGTAGGGGGACCCCTGAACACCGGGGAGCTGTTTTTT.

This clonotype was seen a handful of times. The chain joins TRBV2 to TRBJ2-5, with D tentatively TRBD1 or TRBD2 (5 bases each). The CDR3 spans 15 residues. The germline gives CDR1 SNHLY, CDR2 FYNNEI. The germline V and J ends were trimmed by 6 bases and 4 bases, with 18 bases remaining between them. CDR3 sequence: CASRGEGGVAETQYF. The CDR3 DNA follows: TGTGCCAGCAGGGGGGAAGGTGGGGTCGCAGAGACCCAGTACTTC.

This clonotype came up a few times. CDR3 amino acids: CASSLSDRGRGGYTF. DNA of the CDR3: TGTGCCAGCAGTTTATCAGACAGGGGGCGCGGTGGCTACACCTTC. V and J are TRBV27 and TRBJ1-2; TRBD1 matches at 10 bases. The V segment lost 0 bases and the J segment 7 bases; nucleotides outside the gene matches: 5. The CDR3 has 15 amino acids. Germline V gene data show CDR1 as MNHEY and CDR2 as SMNVEV (reference sequence).

The rearrangement uses TRBV9 and TRBJ2-7, with 10 bases lining up with TRBD1. V lost 0 bases, J lost 4 bases, and 1 base stayed unmatched. This CDR3 region has 14 residues. Germline loops: CDR1 SGDLS, CDR2 YYNGEE. CDR3 amino acids: CASSVEDRGYEQYF. The CDR3 bases are TGTGCCAGCAGCGTAGAGGACAGGGGGTACGAGCAGTACTTC.

The rearrangement joins TRBV7-9 to TRBJ1-5; 8 bases align to TRBD1. CDR1 is SEHNR, CDR2 FQNEAQ, per germline (reference sequence). This CDR3 spans 15 amino acids. The V segment lost 4 bases and the J segment 3 bases; nucleotides outside the gene matches: 5. The CDR3 spells CASSSGTGFNQPQHF. The CDR3 region has the DNA TGTGCCAGCAGCTCAGGGACAGGCTTCAATCAGCCCCAGCATTTT. The full variable domain, its missing parts supplied by reference TRBV7-9 and TRBJ1-5, is DTGVSQNPRHKITKRGQNVTFRCDPISEHNRLYWYRQTLGQGPEFLTYFQNEAQLEKSRLLSDRFSAERPKGSFSTLEIQRTEQGDSAMYLCASSSGTGFNQPQHFGDGTRLSIL.

The table lists this clonotype with a few counts. The V gene is TRBV12-3 or TRBV12-4, the J gene TRBJ1-2, with D unresolved. V lost 3 bases, J lost 8 bases, and 10 bases lay in between. CDR3 length equals 12 residues. CDR3 residues: CASSFGPRGYTF. As DNA, the CDR3 is TGTGCCAGCAGTTTCGGGCCTCGGGGCTACACCTTC.

The chain uses TRBV15 and TRBJ2-5, with D possibly TRBD1 on 6 matching bases. This CDR3 has 13 amino acids. V shed 4 bases and J shed 4 bases, with 10 bases lying between them. Germline V lookup: CDR1 LNHNV, CDR2 YYDKDF (reference sequence). CDR3 protein: CATSNRVGETQYF. The DNA of the CDR3 is TGTGCCACCAGCAACAGGGTTGGAGAGACCCAGTACTTC.

This chain connects TRBV12-3 or TRBV12-4 to TRBJ2-3; 12 bases map to TRBD2. CDR3 size: 18 residues. V trimming: 7 bases; J trimming: 3 bases; junction bases outside the gene matches: 14. As DNA, the CDR3 is TGTGCCAGCACCCCCTCACCCGGGACTAGCGGGCGGACAGATACGCAGTATTTT. This gives the protein CASTPSPGTSGRTDTQYF.

The chain uses TRBV5-1 and TRBJ1-4; 8 positions agree with TRBD1. Germline loops: CDR1 SGHRS, CDR2 YFSETQ. The CDR3 spans 16 residues. Unmatched junction bases numbered 12, after V lost 3 bases and J lost 8 bases. The CDR3 sequence is CASSSIHNRGGEKLFF. Here the CDR3 DNA reads TGCGCCAGCAGCTCCATTCACAACAGGGGGGGAGAAAAACTGTTTTTT.

This clonotype has a count of ten or more. The chain is built from TRBV29-1 and TRBJ2-1; the match to TRBD1 covers 10 bases. J gave up 5 bases and V 3 bases, and 1 base lay outside the gene matches. Germline loops: CDR1 SQVTM, CDR2 ANQGSEA. CDR3 length: 13 amino acids. CDR3 sequence (DNA): TGCAGCGTTGAGACAGGGGGCAACAATGAGCAGTTCTTC. This encodes CSVETGGNNEQFF.

There are a few counts of this clonotype. This chain links TRBV29-1 with TRBJ2-7; 8 nucleotides align to TRBD1. V was pared by 7 bases and J by 6 bases, with 14 bases of the junction left unmatched. Germline CDR1 and CDR2: SQVTM and ANQGSEA. The CDR3 covers 14 residues. In nucleotides, the CDR3 is TGCAGCGCACGCCTTGGACAGGGAGGAAGCGAGCAGTACTTC. As protein: CSARLGQGGSEQYF.

This clonotype was recorded many times. This chain links TRBV20-1 with TRBJ2-7; TRBD2 matches at 7 bases. V gave up 0 bases and J gave up 0 bases; unmatched junction bases: 2. This CDR3 region has 14 residues. Germline assignment: CDR1 DFQATT and CDR2 SNEGSKA (reference sequence). The DNA for the CDR3 is TGCAGTGCTAGAGACCCTAGCGGCTCCTACGAGCAGTACTTC. Encoded protein: CSARDPSGSYEQYF.